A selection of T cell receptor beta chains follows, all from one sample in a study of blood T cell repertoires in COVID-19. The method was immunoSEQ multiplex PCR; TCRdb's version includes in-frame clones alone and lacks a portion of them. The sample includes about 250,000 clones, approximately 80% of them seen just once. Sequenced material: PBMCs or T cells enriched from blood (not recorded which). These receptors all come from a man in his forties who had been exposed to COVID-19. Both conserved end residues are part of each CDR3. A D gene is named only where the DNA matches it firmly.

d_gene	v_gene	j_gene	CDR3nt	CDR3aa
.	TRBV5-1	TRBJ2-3	TGCGCCAGCAGGGCTAGCACAGATACGCAGTATTTT	CASRASTDTQYF
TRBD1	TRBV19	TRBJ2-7	TGTGCCAGTAGGAGCCGGGACAGGGGGACCTACGAGCAGTACTTC	CASRSRDRGTYEQYF
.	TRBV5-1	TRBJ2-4	TGCGCCAGCAGCTTGGGGGGCTACGAAAACATTCAGTACTTC	CASSLGGYENIQYF
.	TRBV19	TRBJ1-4	TGTGCCAGTAGTATCATGGCCTTTAGGGGTGAAAAACTGTTTTTT	CASSIMAFRGEKLFF
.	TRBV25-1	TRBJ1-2	TGTGCCAGCAGGTGGGCCACGGGAGGCTACACCTTC	CASRWATGGYTF
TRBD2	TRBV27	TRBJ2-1	TGTGCCAGCAGTTTAGAGGCTAGCGGGAGCTCCTACAATGAGCAGTTCTTC	CASSLEASGSSYNEQFF
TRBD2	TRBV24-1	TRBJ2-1	TGTGCCACCACTTCGCGGGAGTACGGTTATGAGCAGTTCTTC	CATTSREYGYEQFF
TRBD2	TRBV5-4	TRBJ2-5	TGTGCCAGCAGATGGAGCGGGACCGTAGGAGGAGAGACCCAGTACTTC	CASRWSGTVGGETQYF
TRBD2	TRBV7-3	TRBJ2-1	TGTGCCAGCAGCCTACGGACTAGCGGGAGTATAGAGCAGTTCTTC	CASSLRTSGSIEQFF
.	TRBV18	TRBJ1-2	TGTGCCAGCTCACCATCCTCAGGGGACCGATATGGCTACACCTTC	CASSPSSGDRYGYTF
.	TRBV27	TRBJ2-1	TGTGCCAGCAGTTTTACCGGGACTTTACTCTCCTACAATGAGCAGTTCTTC	CASSFTGTLLSYNEQFF
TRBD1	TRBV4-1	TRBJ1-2	TGCGCCAGCAGCCAAGTAAGACAGGGAGATGGCTACACCTTC	CASSQVRQGDGYTF
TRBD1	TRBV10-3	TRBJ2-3	TGTGCCACCAACGGACAGGGTAGCTCGGATACGCAGTATTTT	CATNGQGSSDTQYF
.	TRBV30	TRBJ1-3	TGTGCCTGGGGCGCAGGTGATGGAAACACCATATATTTT	CAWGAGDGNTIYF
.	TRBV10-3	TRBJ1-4	TGTGCCATCAGTGAGTCGACAGGAGCTAATGAAAAACTGTTTTTT	CAISESTGANEKLFF
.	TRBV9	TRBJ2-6	TGTGCCAGCAGCGTAGCGGGAGAGTCCTACTCTGGGGCCAACGTCCTGACTTTC	CASSVAGESYSGANVLTF
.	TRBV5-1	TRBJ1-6	TGCGCCAGCCCCCGTCGCTCCTATAATTCACCCCTCCACTTT	CASPRRSYNSPLHF
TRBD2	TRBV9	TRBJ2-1	TGTGCCAGCAGCCTCCGAGATAGCGGGAGGTCCCTTGTGCAGTTCTTC	CASSLRDSGRSLVQFF
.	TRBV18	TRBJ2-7	TGTGCCAGCTCAGGGGACATGGGGGACGAGCAGTACTTC	CASSGDMGDEQYF
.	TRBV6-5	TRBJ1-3	TGTGCCAGCAGGGGCCTCTCTGGAAACACCATATATTTT	CASRGLSGNTIYF
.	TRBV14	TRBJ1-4	TGTGCCAGCAGCCCCCGAATGTCTTCCCGATCAGTTAATGAAAAACTGTTTTTT	CASSPRMSSRSVNEKLFF
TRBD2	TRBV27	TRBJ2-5	TGTGCCAGCAGTTCTAGCGGGAGGGCCGTGGAGACCCAGTACTTC	CASSSSGRAVETQYF